What follows are 5 T cell receptor beta chains derived from one specimen sequenced in a study of PD-1 blockade in classical Hodgkin lymphoma. Produced via immunoSEQ multiplex PCR; TCRdb's table is partial and in-frame only. This table has some 58,000 clones, more than 70% appearing once. Relapses following autologous stem cell transplantation were seen in all patients, with brentuximab vedotin exposure varying. The specimen was peripheral blood mononuclear cells (PBMCs), collected before the second cycle of nivolumab. The receptors come from a human donor with classical Hodgkin lymphoma.

This clone was observed a single time. The chain is built from TRBV4-1 and TRBJ2-1; 8 nucleotides line up with TRBD1. J was trimmed by 6 bases and V by 3 bases; bases with no gene match: 7. The germline gives CDR1 MGHRA, CDR2 YSYEKL. This CDR3 is 15 amino acids long. CDR3 DNA sequence: TGCGCCAGCAGCCAGACAGGGGTGAAGGGCAATGAGCAGTTCTTC. Translating gives CASSQTGVKGNEQFF.

The J gene is TRBJ1-1, the V gene TRBV5-1, with D possibly TRBD1 on 6 matching bases. The V gene's germline CDR1 is SGHRS and CDR2 YFSETQ. The CDR3 extends over 14 amino acids. V was cut by 1 base and J by 4 bases, with 11 bases left in between. CDR3 DNA sequence: TGCGCCAGCAGCTTGCAGGGGCTAGTCACTGAAGCTTTCTTT. It specifies CASSLQGLVTEAFF.

V and J are TRBV15 and TRBJ2-3; maybe TRBD2 (5 bases). The V end was cut by 1 base, the J end by 5 bases, with 7 bases between. This CDR3 contains 13 residues. The germline gives CDR1 LNHNV, CDR2 YYDKDF (reference sequence). The CDR3 DNA follows: TGTGCCACCAGCAGAGGGCGGGTAGATACGCAGTATTTT. This sequence encodes CATSRGRVDTQYF.

The CDR3 nucleotides read TGTGCCATCAAGTCGACGGGAGAGACAGGGAGTGGCACCGGGGAGCTGTTTTTT. Translation gives CAIKSTGETGSGTGELFF. The chain combines TRBV10-3 with TRBJ2-2; D perhaps matches TRBD1 (7 bases). Trimming stripped 7 bases from V and 4 bases from J, with 25 bases between. Germline values: CDR1 ENHRY, CDR2 SYGVKD. The CDR3 is 18 residues long.

CDR3 DNA: TGTGCCAGCAGTGAACTAAGGCTAGCGGGGGCGCAGAATGAGCAGTTCTTC. Translated, it gives CASSELRLAGAQNEQFF. This chain links TRBV2 with TRBJ2-1; 10 bases fit TRBD2. Trimming cost V 2 bases and J 7 bases; bases outside gene matches: 11. CDR1 is SNHLY, CDR2 FYNNEI, per germline. The CDR3 runs to 17 residues.